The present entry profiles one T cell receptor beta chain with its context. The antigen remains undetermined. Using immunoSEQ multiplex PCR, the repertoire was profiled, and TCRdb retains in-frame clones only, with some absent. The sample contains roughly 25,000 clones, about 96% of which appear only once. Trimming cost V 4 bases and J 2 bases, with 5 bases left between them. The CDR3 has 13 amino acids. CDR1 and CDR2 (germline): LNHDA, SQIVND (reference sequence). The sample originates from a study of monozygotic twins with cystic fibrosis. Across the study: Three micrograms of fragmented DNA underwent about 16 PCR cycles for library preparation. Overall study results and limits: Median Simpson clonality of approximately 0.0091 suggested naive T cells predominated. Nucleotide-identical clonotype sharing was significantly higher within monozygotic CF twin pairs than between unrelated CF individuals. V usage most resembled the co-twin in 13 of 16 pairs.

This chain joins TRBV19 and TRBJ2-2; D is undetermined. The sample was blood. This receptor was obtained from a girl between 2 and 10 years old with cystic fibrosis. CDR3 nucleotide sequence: TGTGCCAGTAGTAACCCCAACACCGGGGAGCTGTTTTTT. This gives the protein CASSNPNTGELFF. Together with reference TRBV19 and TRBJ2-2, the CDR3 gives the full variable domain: DGGITQSPKYLFRKEGQNVTLSCEQNLNHDAMYWYRQDPGQGLRLIYYSQIVNDFQKGDIAEGYSVSREKKESFPLTVTSAQKNPTAFYLCASSNPNTGELFFGEGSRLTVL.